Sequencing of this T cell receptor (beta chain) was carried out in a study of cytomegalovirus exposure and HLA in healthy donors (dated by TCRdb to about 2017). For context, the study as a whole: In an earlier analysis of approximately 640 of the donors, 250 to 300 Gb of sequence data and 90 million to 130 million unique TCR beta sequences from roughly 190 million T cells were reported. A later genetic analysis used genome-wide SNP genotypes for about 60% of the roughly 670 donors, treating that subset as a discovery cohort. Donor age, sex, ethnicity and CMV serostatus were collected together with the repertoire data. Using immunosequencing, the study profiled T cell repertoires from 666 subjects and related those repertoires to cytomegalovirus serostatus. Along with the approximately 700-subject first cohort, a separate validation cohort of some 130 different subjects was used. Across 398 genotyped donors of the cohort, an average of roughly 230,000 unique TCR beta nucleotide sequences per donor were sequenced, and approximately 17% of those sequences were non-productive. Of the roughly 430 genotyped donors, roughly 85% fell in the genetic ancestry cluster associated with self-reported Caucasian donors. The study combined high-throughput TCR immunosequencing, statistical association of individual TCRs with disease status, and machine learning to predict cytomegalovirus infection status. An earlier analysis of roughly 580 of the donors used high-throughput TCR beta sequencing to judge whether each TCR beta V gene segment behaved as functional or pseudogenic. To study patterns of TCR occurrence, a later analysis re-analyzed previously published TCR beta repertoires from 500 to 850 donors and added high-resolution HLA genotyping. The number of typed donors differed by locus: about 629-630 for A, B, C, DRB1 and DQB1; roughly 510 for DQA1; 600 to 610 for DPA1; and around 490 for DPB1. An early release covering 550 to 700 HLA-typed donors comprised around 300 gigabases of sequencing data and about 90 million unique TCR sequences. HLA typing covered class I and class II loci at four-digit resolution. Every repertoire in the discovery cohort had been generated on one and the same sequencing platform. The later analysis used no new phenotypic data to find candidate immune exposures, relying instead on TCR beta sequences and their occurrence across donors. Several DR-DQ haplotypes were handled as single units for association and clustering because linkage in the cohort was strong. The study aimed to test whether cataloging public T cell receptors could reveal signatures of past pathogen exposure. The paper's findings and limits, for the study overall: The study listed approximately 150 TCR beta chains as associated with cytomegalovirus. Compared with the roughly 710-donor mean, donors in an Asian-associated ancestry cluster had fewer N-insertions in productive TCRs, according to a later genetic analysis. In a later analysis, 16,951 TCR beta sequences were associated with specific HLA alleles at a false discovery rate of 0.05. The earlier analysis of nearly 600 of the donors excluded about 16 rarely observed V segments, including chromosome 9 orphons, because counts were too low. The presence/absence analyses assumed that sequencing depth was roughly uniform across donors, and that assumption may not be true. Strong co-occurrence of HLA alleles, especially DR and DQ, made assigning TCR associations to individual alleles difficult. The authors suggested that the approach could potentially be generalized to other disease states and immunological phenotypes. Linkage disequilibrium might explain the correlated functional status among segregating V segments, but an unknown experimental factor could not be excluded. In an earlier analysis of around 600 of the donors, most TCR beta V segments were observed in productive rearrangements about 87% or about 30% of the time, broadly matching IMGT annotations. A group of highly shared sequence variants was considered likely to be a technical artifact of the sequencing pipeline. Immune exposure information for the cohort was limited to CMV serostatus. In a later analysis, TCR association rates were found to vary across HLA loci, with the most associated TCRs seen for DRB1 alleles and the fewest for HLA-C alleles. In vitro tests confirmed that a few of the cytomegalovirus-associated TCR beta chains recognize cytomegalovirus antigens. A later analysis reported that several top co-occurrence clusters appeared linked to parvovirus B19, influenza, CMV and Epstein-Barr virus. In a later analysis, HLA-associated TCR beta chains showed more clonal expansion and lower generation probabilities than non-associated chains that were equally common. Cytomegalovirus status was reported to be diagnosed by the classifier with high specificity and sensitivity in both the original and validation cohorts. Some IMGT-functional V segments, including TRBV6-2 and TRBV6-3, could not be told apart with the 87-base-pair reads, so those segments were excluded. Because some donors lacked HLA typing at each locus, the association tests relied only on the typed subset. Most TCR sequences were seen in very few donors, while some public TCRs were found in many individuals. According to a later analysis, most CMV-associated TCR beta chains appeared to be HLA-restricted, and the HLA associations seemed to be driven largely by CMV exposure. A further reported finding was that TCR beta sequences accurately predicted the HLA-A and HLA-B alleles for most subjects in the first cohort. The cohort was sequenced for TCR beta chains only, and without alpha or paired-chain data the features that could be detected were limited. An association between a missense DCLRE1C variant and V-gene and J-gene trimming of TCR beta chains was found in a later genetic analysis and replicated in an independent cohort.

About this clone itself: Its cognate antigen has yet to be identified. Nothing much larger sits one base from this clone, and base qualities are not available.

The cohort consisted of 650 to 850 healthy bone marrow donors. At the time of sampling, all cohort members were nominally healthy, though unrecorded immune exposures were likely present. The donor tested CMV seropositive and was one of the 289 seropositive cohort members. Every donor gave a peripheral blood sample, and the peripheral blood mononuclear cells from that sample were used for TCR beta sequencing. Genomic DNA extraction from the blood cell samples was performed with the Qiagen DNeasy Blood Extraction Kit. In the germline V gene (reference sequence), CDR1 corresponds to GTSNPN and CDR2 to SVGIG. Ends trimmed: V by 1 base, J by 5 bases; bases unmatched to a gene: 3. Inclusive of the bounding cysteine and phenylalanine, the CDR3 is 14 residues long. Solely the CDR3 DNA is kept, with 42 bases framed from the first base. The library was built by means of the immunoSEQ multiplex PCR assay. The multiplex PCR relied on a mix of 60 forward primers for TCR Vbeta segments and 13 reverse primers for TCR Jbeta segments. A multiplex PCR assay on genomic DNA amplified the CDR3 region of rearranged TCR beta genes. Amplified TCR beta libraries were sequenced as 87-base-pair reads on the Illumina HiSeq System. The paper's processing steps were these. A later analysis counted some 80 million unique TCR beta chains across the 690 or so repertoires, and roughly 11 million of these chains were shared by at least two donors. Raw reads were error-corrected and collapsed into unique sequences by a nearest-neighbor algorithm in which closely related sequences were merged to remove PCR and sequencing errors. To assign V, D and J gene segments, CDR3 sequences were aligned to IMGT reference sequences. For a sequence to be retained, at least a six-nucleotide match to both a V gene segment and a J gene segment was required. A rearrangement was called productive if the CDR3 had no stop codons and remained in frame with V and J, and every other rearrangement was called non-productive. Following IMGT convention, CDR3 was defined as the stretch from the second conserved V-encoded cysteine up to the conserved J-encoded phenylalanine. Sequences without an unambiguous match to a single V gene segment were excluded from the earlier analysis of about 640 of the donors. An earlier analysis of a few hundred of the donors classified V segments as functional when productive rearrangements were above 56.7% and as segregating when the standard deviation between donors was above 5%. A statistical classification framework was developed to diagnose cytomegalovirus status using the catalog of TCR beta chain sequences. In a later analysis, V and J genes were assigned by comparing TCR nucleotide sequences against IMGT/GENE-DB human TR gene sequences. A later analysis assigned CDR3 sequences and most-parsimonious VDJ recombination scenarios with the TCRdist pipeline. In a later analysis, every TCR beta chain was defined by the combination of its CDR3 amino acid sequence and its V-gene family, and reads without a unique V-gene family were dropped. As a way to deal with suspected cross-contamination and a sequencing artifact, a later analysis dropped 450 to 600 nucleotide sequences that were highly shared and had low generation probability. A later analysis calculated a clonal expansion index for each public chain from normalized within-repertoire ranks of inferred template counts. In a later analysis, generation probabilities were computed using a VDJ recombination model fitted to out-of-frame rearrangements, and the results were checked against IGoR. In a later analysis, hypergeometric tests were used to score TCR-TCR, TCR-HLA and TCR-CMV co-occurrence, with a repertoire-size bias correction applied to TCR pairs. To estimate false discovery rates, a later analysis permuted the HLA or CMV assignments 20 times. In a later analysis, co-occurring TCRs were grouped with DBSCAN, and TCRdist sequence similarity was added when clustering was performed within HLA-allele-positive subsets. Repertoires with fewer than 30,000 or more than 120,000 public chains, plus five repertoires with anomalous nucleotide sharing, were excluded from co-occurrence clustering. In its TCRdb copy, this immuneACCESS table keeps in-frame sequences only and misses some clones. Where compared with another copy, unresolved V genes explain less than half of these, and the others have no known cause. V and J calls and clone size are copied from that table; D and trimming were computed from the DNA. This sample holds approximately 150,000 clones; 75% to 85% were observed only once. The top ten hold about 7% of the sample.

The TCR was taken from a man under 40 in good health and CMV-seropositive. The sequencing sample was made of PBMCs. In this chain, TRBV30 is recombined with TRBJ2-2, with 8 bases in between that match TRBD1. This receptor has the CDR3 CAWSGTGYTGELFF. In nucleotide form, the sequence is TGTGCCTGGAGTGGGACAGGGTATACCGGGGAGCTGTTTTTT.